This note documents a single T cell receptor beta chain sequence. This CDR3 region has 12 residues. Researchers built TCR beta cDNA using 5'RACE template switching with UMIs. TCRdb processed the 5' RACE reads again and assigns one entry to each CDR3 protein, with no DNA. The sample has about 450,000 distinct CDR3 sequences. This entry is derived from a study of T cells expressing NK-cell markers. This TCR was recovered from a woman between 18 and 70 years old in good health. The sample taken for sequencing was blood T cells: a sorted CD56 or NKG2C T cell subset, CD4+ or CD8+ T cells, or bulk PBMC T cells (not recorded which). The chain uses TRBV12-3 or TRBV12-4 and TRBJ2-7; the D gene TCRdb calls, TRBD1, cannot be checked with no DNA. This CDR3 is CASSWDRIEQYF.